The 8 T cell receptor beta chains given below trace back to one sample, sequenced in a study of blood T cell repertoires in COVID-19. The repertoire was sequenced with immunoSEQ multiplex PCR; TCRdb's copy has only in-frame clones and lacks some. The sample carries about 390,000 clones, more than 75% recorded once. What was sequenced was PBMCs or T cells enriched from blood (not recorded which). These receptors were collected from a woman between 50 and 59 years old who had recovered from COVID-19.

This chain uses TRBV4-1 with TRBJ1-5; D is possibly TRBD1 (6 bases). The germline CDR1 and CDR2 sequences are MGHRA and YSYEKL. Deletions cut 1 base from V and 0 bases from J, with 10 bases between. There are 16 residues in the CDR3. The CDR3 sequence is CASSQGQDLSNQPQHF. The DNA for the CDR3 is TGCGCCAGCAGCCAAGGACAGGACCTTAGCAATCAGCCCCAGCATTTT.

Remarks on this clone: The junction does not match germline at one end; this may be a read error. The V gene is TRBV4-3, the J gene TRBJ2-2, with D perhaps matching TRBD1 (6 bases). CDR3 length: 16 amino acids. Germline assignment: CDR1 LGHNA and CDR2 YSLEER. CDR3 DNA sequence: TGCGCCAGCAGTCAAGGGCGCGTAGGGGGTCCCGGGGAGCTGTTTTTT. Protein sequence: CASSQGRVGGPGELFF.

V is TRBV20-1 and J is TRBJ1-1; 8 positions agree with TRBD1. The CDR3 contains 11 residues. From germline, CDR1 is DFQATT and CDR2 SNEGSKA (reference sequence). V was pared by 7 bases and J by 14 bases, with 12 bases of the junction left unmatched. The CDR3: CSVPNRGGDFF. The CDR3 DNA follows: TGCAGTGTTCCTAACAGGGGGGGAGACTTCTTT.

The chain recombines TRBV20-1 with TRBJ2-1; no reliable D call. The CDR3 length is 15 residues. Per the germline V gene, CDR1 is DFQATT and CDR2 is SNEGSKA (reference sequence). V shed 3 bases and J shed 7 bases, with 19 bases lying between them. CDR3 residues: CSASELEKSENEQFF. The CDR3 coding sequence is TGCAGTGCTAGTGAGTTAGAGAAATCGGAGAATGAGCAGTTCTTC.

The chain carries TRBV7-9 and TRBJ2-5, with unresolved D. Germline V lookup: CDR1 SEHNR, CDR2 FQNEAQ (reference sequence). The V end was cut by 2 bases, the J end by 5 bases, with 9 bases between. CDR3 size: 13 residues. CDR3 region: CASSLSPSETQYF. DNA of the CDR3: TGTGCCAGCAGCTTAAGCCCGTCGGAGACCCAGTACTTC.

This chain links TRBV10-3 with TRBJ1-6; possibly TRBD1 for D (6 bases). The CDR3 length is 16 residues. Trimming left V 1 base short and J 2 bases short, with 9 bases between. Per germline, CDR1 ENHRY and CDR2 SYGVKD. CDR3 DNA sequence: TGTGCCATCAGTGAGTTCAGGGGAACCTATAATTCACCCCTCCACTTT. Protein sequence: CAISEFRGTYNSPLHF.

The CDR3 region is CASSSRANTYEQYF. The CDR3, as DNA: TGTGCCAGCAGTTCCAGGGCCAATACCTACGAGCAGTACTTC. The chain uses TRBV28 and TRBJ2-7, with D perhaps matching TRBD1 (5 bases). The CDR3 has 14 amino acids. The V and J ends lost 4 bases and 2 bases respectively, with 12 bases between them. Germline-derived CDR1 and CDR2 are MDHEN and SYDVKM.

The chain combines TRBV27 with TRBJ2-5; 13 bases are a match to TRBD2. Per germline, CDR1 MNHEY and CDR2 SMNVEV (reference sequence). J was trimmed by 1 base and V by 6 bases; bases with no gene match: 2. The CDR3 covers 15 residues. This CDR3 reads CASRRLAGGQETQYF. CDR3 sequence (DNA): TGTGCCAGCAGGAGACTAGCGGGGGGCCAAGAGACCCAGTACTTC.